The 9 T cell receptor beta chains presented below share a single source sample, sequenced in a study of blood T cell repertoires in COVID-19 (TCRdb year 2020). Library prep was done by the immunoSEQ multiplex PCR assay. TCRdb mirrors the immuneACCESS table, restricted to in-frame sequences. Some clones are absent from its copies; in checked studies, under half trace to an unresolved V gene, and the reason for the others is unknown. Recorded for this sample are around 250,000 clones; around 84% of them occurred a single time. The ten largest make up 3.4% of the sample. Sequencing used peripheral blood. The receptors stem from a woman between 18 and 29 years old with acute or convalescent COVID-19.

The CDR3 coding sequence is TGTGCCAGCTCACCTTCTGGAGGGAAGAACACTGAAGCTTTCTTT. This translates into CASSPSGGKNTEAFF. J is TRBJ1-1 and V is TRBV18, with unresolved D. This CDR3 is built from 15 residues. Looked up from germline, CDR1 is KGHSH and CDR2 is LQKENI. V lost 3 bases to trimming and J lost 1 base, with 12 bases between them.

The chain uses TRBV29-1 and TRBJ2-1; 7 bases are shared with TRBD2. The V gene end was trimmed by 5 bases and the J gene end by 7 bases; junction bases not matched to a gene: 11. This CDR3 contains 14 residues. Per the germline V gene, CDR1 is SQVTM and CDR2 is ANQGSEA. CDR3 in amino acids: CSVIFVSGTNEQFF. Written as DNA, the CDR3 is TGCAGCGTTATATTCGTGAGCGGGACGAATGAGCAGTTCTTC.

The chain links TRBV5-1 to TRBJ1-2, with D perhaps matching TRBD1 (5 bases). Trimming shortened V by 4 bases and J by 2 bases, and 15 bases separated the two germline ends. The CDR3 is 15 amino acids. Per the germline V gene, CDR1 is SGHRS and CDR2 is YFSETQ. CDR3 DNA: TGCGCCAGCAGCCGCGTGGGGGGTACGAACTATGGCTACACCTTC. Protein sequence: CASSRVGGTNYGYTF.

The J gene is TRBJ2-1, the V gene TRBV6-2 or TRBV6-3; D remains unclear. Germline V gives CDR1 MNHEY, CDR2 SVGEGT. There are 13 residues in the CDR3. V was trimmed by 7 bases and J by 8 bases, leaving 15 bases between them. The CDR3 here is CASTPAWLYEQFF. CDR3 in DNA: TGTGCCAGCACCCCGGCCTGGTTGTATGAGCAGTTCTTC.

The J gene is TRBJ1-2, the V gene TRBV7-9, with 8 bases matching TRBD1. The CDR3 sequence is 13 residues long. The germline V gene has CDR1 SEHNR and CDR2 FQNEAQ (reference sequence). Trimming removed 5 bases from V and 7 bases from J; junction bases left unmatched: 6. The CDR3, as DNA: TGTGCCAGCAGCCCAGGGGGCGGCGGTGGCTACACCTTC. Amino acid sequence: CASSPGGGGGYTF.

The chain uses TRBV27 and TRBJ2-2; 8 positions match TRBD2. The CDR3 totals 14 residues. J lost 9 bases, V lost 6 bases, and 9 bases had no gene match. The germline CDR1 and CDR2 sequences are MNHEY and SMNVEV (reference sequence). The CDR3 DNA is TGTGCCAGCAGCCGGACTAGCTCTGTCCGGGAGCTGTTTTTT. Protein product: CASSRTSSVRELFF.

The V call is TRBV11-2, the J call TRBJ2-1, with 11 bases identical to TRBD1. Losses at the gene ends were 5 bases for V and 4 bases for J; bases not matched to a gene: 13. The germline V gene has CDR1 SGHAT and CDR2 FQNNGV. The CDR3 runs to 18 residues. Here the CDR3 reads CASSPGQGAPHTYNEQFF. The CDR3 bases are TGTGCCAGCAGCCCCGGACAGGGGGCCCCCCATACATACAATGAGCAGTTCTTC.

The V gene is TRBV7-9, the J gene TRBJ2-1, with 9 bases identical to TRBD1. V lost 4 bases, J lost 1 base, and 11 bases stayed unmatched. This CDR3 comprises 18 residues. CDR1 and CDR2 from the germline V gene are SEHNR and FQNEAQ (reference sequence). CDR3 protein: CASSSTRMDRGSYNEQFF. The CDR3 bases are TGTGCCAGCAGCTCCACCCGAATGGACAGGGGATCCTACAATGAGCAGTTCTTC.

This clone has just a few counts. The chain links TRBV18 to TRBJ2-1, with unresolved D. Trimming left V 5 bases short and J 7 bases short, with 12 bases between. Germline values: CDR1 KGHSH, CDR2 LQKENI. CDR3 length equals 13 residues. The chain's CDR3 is CASSTDGANEQFF. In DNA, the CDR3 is TGTGCCAGCTCAACCGACGGAGCGAATGAGCAGTTCTTC.